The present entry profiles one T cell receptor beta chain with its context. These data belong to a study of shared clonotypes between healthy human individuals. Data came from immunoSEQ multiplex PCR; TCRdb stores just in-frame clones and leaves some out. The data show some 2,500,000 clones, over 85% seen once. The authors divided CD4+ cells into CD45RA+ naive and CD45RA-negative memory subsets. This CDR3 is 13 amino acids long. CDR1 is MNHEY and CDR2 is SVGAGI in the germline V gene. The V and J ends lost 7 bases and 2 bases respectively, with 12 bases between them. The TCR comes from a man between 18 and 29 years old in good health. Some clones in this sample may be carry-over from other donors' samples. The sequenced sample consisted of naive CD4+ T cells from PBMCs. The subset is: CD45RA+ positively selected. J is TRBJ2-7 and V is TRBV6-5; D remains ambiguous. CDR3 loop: CASTPSSAYEQYF. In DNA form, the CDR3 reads TGTGCCAGCACCCCGAGTTCGGCCTACGAGCAGTACTTC.